One sample yielded the 22 T cell receptor beta chains listed below, sequenced in a study of identical twins. TCRdb fed the 5' RACE reads into MiXCR, producing one record per CDR3 protein. The table has approximately 680,000 distinct CDR3 sequences, less than 9% seen once. The sample was also linked to a second study, of yellow fever vaccine responses in identical twins.

Specimen: PBMCs. Receptor source: a woman aged 18-29 years in good health.

This clonotype has a handful of counts. This sequence joins TRBV7-2 and TRBJ2-5, with 7 bases matching TRBD2. J gave up 1 base and V 5 bases, and 4 bases lay outside the gene matches. Germline V gene data show CDR1 as SGHTA and CDR2 as FQGNSA. This CDR3 contains 14 residues. This chain's CDR3 is CASSDTSAQETQYF. CDR3 nucleotide sequence: TGTGCCAGCAGCGACACTAGCGCCCAAGAGACCCAGTACTTC.

This chain joins TRBV28 and TRBJ2-3; unclear D gene. The V and J ends lost 9 bases and 5 bases respectively, with 12 bases between them. This CDR3 is built from 12 residues. Germline assignment: CDR1 MDHEN and CDR2 SYDVKM. CDR3 DNA: TGTGCCAGTTTAATTACCGGAGATACGCAGTATTTT. Amino acids: CASLITGDTQYF. The complete variable domain, with remaining parts taken from reference TRBV28 and TRBJ2-3, reads DVKVTQSSRYLVKRTGEKVFLECVQDMDHENMFWYRQDPGLGLRLIYFSYDVKMKEKGDIPEGYSVSREKKERFSLILESASTNQTSMYLCASLITGDTQYFGPGTRLTVL.

The rearrangement joins TRBV10-3 to TRBJ2-1; D possibly corresponds to TRBD1 (5 bases). CDR1 and CDR2 (germline): ENHRY, SYGVKD. V shed 0 bases and J shed 8 bases, with 17 bases lying between them. The CDR3 is 16 residues long. The CDR3 nucleotides read TGTGCCATCAGTGAGTCAACAGGTGGCGTGGGCGATGAGCAGTTCTTC. Translating it yields CAISESTGGVGDEQFF.

This clonotype has a count of ten or more. The V gene is TRBV20-1, the J gene TRBJ2-1, with 10 bases lining up with TRBD2. Trimming took 5 bases from V and 6 from J; bases not matched to a gene: 13. CDR1 and CDR2 from the germline V gene are DFQATT and SNEGSKA (reference sequence). The CDR3 length is 16 residues. CDR3 DNA sequence: TGCAGTGCTCGCCCCGCTAGCGGGAGTGGGCTCAATGAGCAGTTCTTC. Translating it yields CSARPASGSGLNEQFF.

This clonotype was picked up many times. The gene calls are TRBV27 and TRBJ1-1; tentatively, D is TRBD1 (5 bases). The CDR3 length is 15 residues. Germline V gene data show CDR1 as MNHEY and CDR2 as SMNVEV (reference sequence). The V end was cut by 0 bases, the J end by 5 bases, with 13 bases between. This chain's CDR3 is CASSLSLRVGTEAFF. For the CDR3, the DNA is TGTGCCAGCAGTTTATCGCTCAGGGTGGGTACTGAAGCTTTCTTT.

This clonotype has only a few counts. The chain couples TRBV9 to TRBJ2-1; TRBD1 matches 9 bases. Trimming removed 0 bases from V and 4 bases from J; junction bases left unmatched: 2. The germline CDR1 and CDR2 sequences are SGDLS and YYNGEE. CDR3 length: 15 residues. In nucleotides, the CDR3 is TGTGCCAGCAGCGTAGGGACAGGGGTATACAATGAGCAGTTCTTC. This translates into CASSVGTGVYNEQFF.

This clonotype was found many times. J is TRBJ2-7 and V is TRBV12-3 or TRBV12-4; TRBD2 is a possible D gene (6 bases). The V gene lost 6 bases and the J gene lost 6 bases, with 18 bases spanning the gap. The CDR3 totals 14 residues. Here the CDR3 reads CASSQTSLLGEQYF. The DNA for the CDR3 is TGTGCCAGCAGCCAGACTAGTTTATTGGGCGAGCAGTACTTC.

This clonotype was observed a few times. The chain employs TRBV7-9 and TRBJ2-7, with unresolved D. The germline gives CDR1 SEHNR, CDR2 FQNEAQ (reference sequence). Trimming left V 6 bases short and J 3 bases short, with 9 bases between. The CDR3 has 12 amino acids. The CDR3 nucleotides read TGTGCCAGCAGTCAAAATTTCTACGAGCAGTACTTC. Its protein product is CASSQNFYEQYF.

The chain links TRBV28 to TRBJ2-2, with a possible D match to TRBD2 (5 bases). Looked up from germline, CDR1 is MDHEN and CDR2 is SYDVKM. V lost 2 bases, J lost 6 bases, and 16 bases lay in between. The CDR3 is made up of 16 amino acids. The CDR3 DNA sequence: TGTGCCAGCAGTTTAGCGGGCGCCAACCGAGCCGGGGAGCTGTTTTTT. It is translated as CASSLAGANRAGELFF.

In its sample, this clonotype was seen a few times. The germline gene is not matched at one end of the junction; a read error may be the cause. V is TRBV12-3 or TRBV12-4 and J is TRBJ1-2; tentatively, D is TRBD1 (5 bases). This CDR3 spans 15 amino acids. CDR3 amino acids: CASSPQGLFNYGYTF. The CDR3 region has the DNA TGTGCCAGCAGTCCGCAGGGACTCTTCAACTATGGTTACACCTTC.

This clonotype appeared a few times. The chain carries TRBV10-3 and TRBJ2-1; TRBD2 agrees at 10 bases. Germline lookup yields CDR1 ENHRY and CDR2 SYGVKD. Trimming cost V 0 bases and J 1 base; bases outside gene matches: 24. The CDR3 is made up of 24 amino acids. The CDR3, as DNA: TGTGCCATCAGTGAGTCGATAACCCCTCCGGGACTAGCGCCTGAGGCCCGTTCCTACAATGAGCAGTTCTTC. It yields the protein CAISESITPPGLAPEARSYNEQFF.

The chain couples TRBV11-3 to TRBJ2-1; 7 bases fit TRBD2. The length of the CDR3 is 15 residues. V shed 2 bases, J shed 8 bases, and the junction held 9 bases outside the gene matches. CDR1 SGHNT and CDR2 YENEEA come from the germline V gene. The CDR3 reads CASSLWWEGQDEQFF. In DNA, the CDR3 is TGTGCCAGCAGCTTATGGTGGGAGGGCCAGGATGAGCAGTTCTTC.

This clonotype has at least ten counts. The gene calls are TRBV6-1 and TRBJ1-3; D is unresolved. Trimming pared 2 bases from V and 4 bases from J, leaving 3 bases between. The length of the CDR3 is 12 residues. From germline, CDR1 is MNHNS and CDR2 SASEGT. The CDR3 loop is CASSEYGNTIYF. The CDR3 region has the DNA TGTGCCAGCAGTGAATACGGAAACACCATATATTTT.

This clonotype came up many times. The genes are TRBV12-3 or TRBV12-4 and TRBJ2-7; no reliable D call. Trimming shortened V by 1 base and J by 0 bases, and 10 bases separated the two germline ends. The CDR3 spans 15 residues. The CDR3 is CASSLGVSGSYEQYF. The CDR3 coding sequence is TGTGCCAGCAGTTTAGGGGTCTCAGGCTCCTACGAGCAGTACTTC.

The rearrangement links TRBV20-1 to TRBJ2-1, with 9 positions matching TRBD2. Trimming at V came to 0 bases and at J to 5 bases, leaving 5 bases not matched to a gene. Germline assignment: CDR1 DFQATT and CDR2 SNEGSKA (reference sequence). The CDR3 sequence is 15 residues long. The CDR3 sequence is CSARDGLAGNNEQFF. The CDR3 nucleotides are TGCAGTGCTAGAGATGGGCTAGCGGGGAACAATGAGCAGTTCTTC.

This clonotype was observed a few times. The V and J genes are TRBV2 and TRBJ1-6; D ambiguous. The V and J ends lost 6 bases and 7 bases respectively, with 10 bases between them. Germline V gene lookup returns CDR1 SNHLY and CDR2 FYNNEI. This CDR3 is built from 13 residues. CDR3 nucleotides: TGTGCCAGCAGCACAGAGAACAATTCACCCCTCCACTTT. Translated: CASSTENNSPLHF.

This clonotype was detected ten times or more. The genes are TRBV6-1 and TRBJ2-3, with no clear D. V shed 5 bases and J shed 4 bases, with 13 bases lying between them. The CDR3 is 14 residues long. Germline CDR1 MNHNS, CDR2 SASEGT. The chain's CDR3 is CASSKTGFSDTQYF. The CDR3 region has the DNA TGTGCCAGCAGTAAGACGGGCTTCTCAGATACGCAGTATTTT.

The chain is built from TRBV7-8 and TRBJ2-6; 7 nucleotides align to TRBD1. The CDR3 runs 17 residues. Per germline, CDR1 SGHVS and CDR2 FQNEAQ. J gave up 0 bases and V 4 bases, and 6 bases lay outside the gene matches. This CDR3 reads CASSSWDRNSGANVLTF. CDR3 nucleotides: TGTGCCAGCAGCTCGTGGGACAGAAACTCTGGGGCCAACGTCCTGACTTTC.

This clonotype was seen at least ten times. The J gene is TRBJ2-1, the V gene TRBV6-1; D not resolved. From germline, CDR1 is MNHNS and CDR2 SASEGT. This CDR3 contains 16 residues. V lost 6 bases, J lost 6 bases, and 21 bases lay in between. In nucleotides, the CDR3 is TGTGCCAGCAGATCCTTGTCGCCGTTCCCGGGCAATGAGCAGTTCTTC. Amino acid sequence: CASRSLSPFPGNEQFF.

The sample holds a few counts of this clonotype. The chain carries TRBV20-1 and TRBJ2-5; D might be TRBD1 or TRBD2, each matching 5 bases. Trimming took 4 bases from V and 5 from J, leaving 8 bases between them. This CDR3 region has 11 residues. In germline, CDR1 is DFQATT, CDR2 SNEGSKA (reference sequence). The CDR3 DNA sequence: TGCAGTGCTATGGGGGAGGAGACCCAGTACTTC. It specifies CSAMGEETQYF.

The rearrangement joins TRBV6-1 to TRBJ1-4, with TRBD1 identical over 12 bases. J gave up 7 bases and V 4 bases, and 13 bases lay outside the gene matches. This CDR3 comprises 18 residues. Germline V gene lookup returns CDR1 MNHNS and CDR2 SASEGT. The CDR3 region is CASSGTGTGGHGAEKLFF. The CDR3 coding sequence is TGTGCCAGCAGTGGTACCGGGACAGGGGGCCACGGGGCTGAAAAACTGTTTTTT.

This clonotype was seen more than once but under ten times. This rearrangement joins TRBV27 to TRBJ2-5; TRBD1 might be the D (6 bases). Germline V CDR1 and CDR2: MNHEY, SMNVEV (reference sequence). The CDR3 runs to 13 residues. Trimming pared 8 bases from V and 2 bases from J, leaving 12 bases between. CDR3 loop: CASPEGGQETQYF. The CDR3 DNA sequence: TGTGCCAGCCCTGAAGGGGGACAAGAGACCCAGTACTTC.